Sequencing of this T cell receptor beta chain was carried out in a study of blood T cell repertoires in COVID-19. Background on the study: Symptom resolution, clearance, or two negative PCRs marked the recovered donors of Cohort 3.

Germline V CDR1 and CDR2: SGDLS, YYNGEE. CDR3 length equals 17 residues. V lost 0 bases and J lost 7; bases outside the gene matches: 7. TCRdb keeps only in-frame clones here, not all; method: immunoSEQ multiplex PCR. This sample has 300,000 to 450,000 clones, with over 75% found just once. The TCR comes from a man aged 40-50 years in a cohort exposed to, infected with or recovered from COVID-19 (not recorded which). Sequenced: PBMCs or T cells enriched from blood (not recorded which). The chain recombines TRBV9 with TRBJ2-1; TRBD2 matches 13 bases. The CDR3 nucleotides read TGTGCCAGCAGCGTAGCCTCCGGGACTAGCGGGACAAATGAGCAGTTCTTC. Protein sequence: CASSVASGTSGTNEQFF.